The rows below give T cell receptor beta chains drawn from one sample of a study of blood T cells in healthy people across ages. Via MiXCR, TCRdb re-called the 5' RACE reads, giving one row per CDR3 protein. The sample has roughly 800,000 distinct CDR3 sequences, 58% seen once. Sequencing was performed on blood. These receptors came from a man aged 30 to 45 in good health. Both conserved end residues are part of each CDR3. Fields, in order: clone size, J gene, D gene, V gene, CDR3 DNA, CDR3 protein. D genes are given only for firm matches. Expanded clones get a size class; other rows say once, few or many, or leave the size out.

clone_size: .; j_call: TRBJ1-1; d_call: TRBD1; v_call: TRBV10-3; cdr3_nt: TGTGCCATCAGACAAGGACAGGGGGAGAACACTGAAGCTTTCTTT; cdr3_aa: CAIRQGQGENTEAFF
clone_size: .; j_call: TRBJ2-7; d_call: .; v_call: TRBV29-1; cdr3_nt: TGCAGCGTTGCCGGGGTCTCAAAATTCGAGCAGTACTTC; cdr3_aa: CSVAGVSKFEQYF
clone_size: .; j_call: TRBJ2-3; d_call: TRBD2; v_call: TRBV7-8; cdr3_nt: TGTGCCAGCAGCTTAGGACTAGCGGGGGGGGCACGGGAGCAGTATTTT; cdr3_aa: CASSLGLAGGAREQYF
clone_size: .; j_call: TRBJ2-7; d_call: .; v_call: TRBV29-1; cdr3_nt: TGCAGCGGAGGGCAGGGGAGGTACGAGCAGTACTTC; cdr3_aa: CSGGQGRYEQYF
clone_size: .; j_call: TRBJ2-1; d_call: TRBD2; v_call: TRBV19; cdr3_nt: TGTGCCAGTAGTGTAGGGACTAGCGCATCCTACAATGAGCAGTTCTTC; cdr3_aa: CASSVGTSASYNEQFF
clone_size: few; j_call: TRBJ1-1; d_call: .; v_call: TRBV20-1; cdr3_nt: TGCAGTGCTTTCCACAGGGTGGAGAGCACTGAAGCTTTCTTT; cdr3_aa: CSAFHRVESTEAFF
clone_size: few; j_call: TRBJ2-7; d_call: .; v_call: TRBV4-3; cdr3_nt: TGCGCCAGCAGCCAAGTGAGATCCGAATCTTACGAGCAGTACTTC; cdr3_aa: CASSQVRSESYEQYF
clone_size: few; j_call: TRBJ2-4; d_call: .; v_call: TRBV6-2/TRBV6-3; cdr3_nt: TGTGCCAGCAGCTCGGGTACAGGGCCGAGAAACATTCAGTACTTC; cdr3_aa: CASSSGTGPRNIQYF
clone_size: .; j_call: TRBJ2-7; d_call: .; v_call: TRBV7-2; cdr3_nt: TGTGCCAGCGCCATGGGTTTTTATTACGAGCAGTACTTC; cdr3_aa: CASAMGFYYEQYF
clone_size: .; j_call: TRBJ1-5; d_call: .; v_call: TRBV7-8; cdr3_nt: TGTGCCAGCAGCTCCGGGATCATTGATCAGCCCCAGCATTTT; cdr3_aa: CASSSGIIDQPQHF
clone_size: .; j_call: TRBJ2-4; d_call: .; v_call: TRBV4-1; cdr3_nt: TGCGCCAGCAGCCTCCGGACGGAGGGAAACATTCAGTACTTC; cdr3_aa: CASSLRTEGNIQYF
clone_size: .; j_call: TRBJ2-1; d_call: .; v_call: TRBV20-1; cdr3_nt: TGCAGTGCTAGAGATGAGGCGGGCTATCGGTACAATGAGCAGTTCTTC; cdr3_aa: CSARDEAGYRYNEQFF
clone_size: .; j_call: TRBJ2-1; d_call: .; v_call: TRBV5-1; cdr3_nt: TGCGCCAGCAGCTTGGAAGGCCGGCCGGTCGATGAGCAGTTCTTC; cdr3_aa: CASSLEGRPVDEQFF
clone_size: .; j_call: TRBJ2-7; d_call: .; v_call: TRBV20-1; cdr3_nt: TGCAGTGTTCCAGGCAGTACCTACGAGCAGTACTTC; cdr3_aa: CSVPGSTYEQYF
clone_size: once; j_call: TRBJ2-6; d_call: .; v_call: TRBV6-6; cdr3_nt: TGTGCCCACGCCGGGGGCAACTCTGGGGCCAACGTCCTGACTTTC; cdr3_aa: CAHAGGNSGANVLTF
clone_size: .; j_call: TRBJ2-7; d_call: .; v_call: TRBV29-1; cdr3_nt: TGCAGCGTTGGGGGCCAGAGCACCTACGAGCAGTACTTC; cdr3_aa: CSVGGQSTYEQYF
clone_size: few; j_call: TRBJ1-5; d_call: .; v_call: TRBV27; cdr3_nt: TGTGCCAGCAGAAAGACAGGTTGGGAACCGCCCCAGCATTTT; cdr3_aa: CASRKTGWEPPQHF
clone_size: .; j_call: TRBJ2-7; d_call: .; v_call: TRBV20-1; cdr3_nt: TGCAGTGCTATCCGGGACGAAAACAATGAGCAGTACTTC; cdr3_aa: CSAIRDENNEQYF
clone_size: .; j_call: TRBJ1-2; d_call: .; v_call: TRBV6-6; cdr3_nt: TGTGCCAGCACCCACGGGGCTTCCGGCTATGGCTACACCTTC; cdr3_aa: CASTHGASGYGYTF
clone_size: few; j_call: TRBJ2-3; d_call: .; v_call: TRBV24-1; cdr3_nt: TGTGCCACCAGTAGTAGGAGCACAGATACGCAGTATTTT; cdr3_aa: CATSSRSTDTQYF
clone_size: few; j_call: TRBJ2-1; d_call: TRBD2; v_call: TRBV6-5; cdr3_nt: TGTGCCAGCAGTTACTCCCCGACGTTAGCGGGAGGGCCAATGGATGAGCAGTTCTTC; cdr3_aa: CASSYSPTLAGGPMDEQFF
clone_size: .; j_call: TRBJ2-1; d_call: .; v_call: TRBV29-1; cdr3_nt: TGCAGCGTTGAAGCGCGCGGTTCAACCACCCCTTACATATACAATGAGCAGTTCTTC; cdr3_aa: CSVEARGSTTPYIYNEQFF